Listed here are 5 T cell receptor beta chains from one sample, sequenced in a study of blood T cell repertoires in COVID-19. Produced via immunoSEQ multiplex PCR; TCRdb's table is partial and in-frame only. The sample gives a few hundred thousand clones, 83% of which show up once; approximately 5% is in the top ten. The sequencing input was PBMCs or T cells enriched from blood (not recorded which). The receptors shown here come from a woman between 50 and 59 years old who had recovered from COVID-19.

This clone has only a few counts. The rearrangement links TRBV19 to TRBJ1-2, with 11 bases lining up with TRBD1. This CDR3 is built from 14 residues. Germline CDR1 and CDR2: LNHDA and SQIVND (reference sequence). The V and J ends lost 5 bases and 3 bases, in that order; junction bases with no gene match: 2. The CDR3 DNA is TGTGCCAGTAGTCCGGGACAGGGGGACTATGGCTACACCTTC. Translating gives CASSPGQGDYGYTF.

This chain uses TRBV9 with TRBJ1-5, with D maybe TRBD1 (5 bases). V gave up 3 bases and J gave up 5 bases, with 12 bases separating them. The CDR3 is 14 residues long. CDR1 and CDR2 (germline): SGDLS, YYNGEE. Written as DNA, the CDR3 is TGTGCCAGCAGCGCCACAGGTGGAGATCAGCCCCAGCATTTT. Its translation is CASSATGGDQPQHF.

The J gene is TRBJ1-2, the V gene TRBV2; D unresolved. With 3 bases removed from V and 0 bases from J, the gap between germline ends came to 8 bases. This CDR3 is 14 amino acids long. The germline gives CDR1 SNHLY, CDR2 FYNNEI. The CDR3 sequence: CASSDRSANYGYTF. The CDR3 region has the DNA TGTGCCAGCAGTGATCGGTCGGCTAACTATGGCTACACCTTC.

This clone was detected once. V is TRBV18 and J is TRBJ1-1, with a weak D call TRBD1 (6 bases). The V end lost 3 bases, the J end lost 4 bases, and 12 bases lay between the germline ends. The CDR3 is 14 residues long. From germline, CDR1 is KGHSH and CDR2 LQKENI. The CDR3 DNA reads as TGTGCCAGCTCACCGTCGGACAGAGGCACTGAAGCTTTCTTT. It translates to CASSPSDRGTEAFF.

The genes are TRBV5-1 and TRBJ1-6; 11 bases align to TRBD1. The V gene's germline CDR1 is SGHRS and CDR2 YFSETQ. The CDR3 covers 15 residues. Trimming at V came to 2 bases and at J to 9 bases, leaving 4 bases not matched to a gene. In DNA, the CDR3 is TGCGCCAGCAGCTTTACCGGGACAGGGGGTTCACCCCTCCACTTT. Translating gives CASSFTGTGGSPLHF. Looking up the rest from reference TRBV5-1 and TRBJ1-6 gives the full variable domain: KAGVTQTPRYLIKTRGQQVTLSCSPISGHRSVSWYQQTPGQGLQFLFEYFSETQRNKGNFPGRFSGRQFSNSRSEMNVSTLELGDSALYLCASSFTGTGGSPLHFGNGTRLTVT.